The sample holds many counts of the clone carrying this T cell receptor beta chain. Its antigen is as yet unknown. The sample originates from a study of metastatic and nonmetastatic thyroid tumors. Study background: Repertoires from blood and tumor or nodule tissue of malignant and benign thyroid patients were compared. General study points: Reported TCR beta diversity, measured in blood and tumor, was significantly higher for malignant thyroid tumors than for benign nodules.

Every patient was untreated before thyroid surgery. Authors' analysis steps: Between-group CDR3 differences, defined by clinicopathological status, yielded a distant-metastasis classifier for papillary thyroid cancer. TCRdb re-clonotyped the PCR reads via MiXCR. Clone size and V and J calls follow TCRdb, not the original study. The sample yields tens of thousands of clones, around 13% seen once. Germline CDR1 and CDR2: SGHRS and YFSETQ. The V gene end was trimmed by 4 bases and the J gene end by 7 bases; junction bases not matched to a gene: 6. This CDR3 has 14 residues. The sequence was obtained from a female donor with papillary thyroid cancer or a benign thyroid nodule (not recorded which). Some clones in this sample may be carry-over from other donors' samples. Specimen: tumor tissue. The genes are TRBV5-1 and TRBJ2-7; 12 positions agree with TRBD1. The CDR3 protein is CASSKGQGALEQYF. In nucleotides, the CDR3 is TGCGCCAGCAGCAAGGGACAGGGGGCGCTTGAGCAGTACTTC.